The rows below give T cell receptor beta chains drawn from one sample of a study of response to subunit inactivated influenza vaccine. MiXCR, applied by TCRdb to the RT-PCR reads, yields one record per CDR3 protein. The sample lists approximately 530,000 distinct CDR3 sequences; 10% to 15% were seen once. This sample comprised PBMCs from blood, obtained 45 days after vaccination. The source of these receptors is a man in his fifties or sixties who received an inactivated influenza vaccine. CDR3s include the opening cysteine and the closing phenylalanine or tryptophan. A D gene is named only where the DNA matches it firmly. Expanded clones get a size class; other rows say once, few or many, or leave the size out.

cdr3_aa cdr3_nt j_call clone_size d_call v_call
CASSQETGGFYEQYF TGCGCCAGCAGCCAAGAGACAGGGGGCTTTTACGAGCAGTACTTC TRBJ2-7 few TRBD1 TRBV4-1
CASSLTGPSGNTIYF TGTGCCAGCAGTTTAACAGGCCCGTCTGGAAACACCATATATTTT TRBJ1-3 - - TRBV12-3/TRBV12-4
CASSEYRVGGANTGELFF TGTGCCAGCAGTGAATACCGAGTGGGAGGCGCGAACACCGGGGAGCTGTTTTTT TRBJ2-2 few - TRBV6-1
CSAGDLKKLFF TGCAGCGCCGGGGACCTTAAAAAACTGTTTTTT TRBJ1-4 few - TRBV29-1
CASSISGTSRNEQFF TGTGCCAGTAGTATATCTGGGACTAGCAGGAATGAGCAGTTCTTC TRBJ2-1 - TRBD2 TRBV19
CSASLGTGDSPRPQHF TGCAGTGCTTCTCTTGGGACAGGGGACTCTCCCAGGCCCCAGCATTTT TRBJ1-5 few TRBD1 TRBV20-1
CASSLVRSGGAGNEQFF TGTGCCAGCAGTTTAGTCCGCAGCGGGGGGGCGGGCAATGAGCAGTTCTTC TRBJ2-1 many TRBD2 TRBV27
CASSHPAEQPNTGELFF TGCGCCAGCAGCCACCCCGCCGAACAGCCAAACACCGGGGAGCTGTTTTTT TRBJ2-2 - - TRBV4-1
CASSHEAGVGTGELFF TGTGCCAGCAGTCATGAAGCGGGAGTCGGGACCGGGGAGCTGTTTTTT TRBJ2-2 - TRBD2 TRBV12-3/TRBV12-4
CASSLLAGVGNEQYF TGTGCCAGCAGTCTTTTAGCGGGAGTAGGCAACGAGCAGTACTTC TRBJ2-7 few TRBD2 TRBV6-2/TRBV6-3
CASSPTSGGLSSSYEQYF TGTGCCAGCAGCCCGACTAGCGGGGGGCTTTCGAGCTCCTACGAGCAGTACTTC TRBJ2-7 - TRBD2 TRBV11-2
CASSPSGGAYNEQFF TGTGCCAGCAGCCCAAGCGGGGGGGCCTACAATGAGCAGTTCTTC TRBJ2-1 many TRBD2 TRBV7-2
CSAGGTDAFF TGCAGCGCCGGGGGGACGGATGCTTTCTTT TRBJ1-1 - - TRBV29-1
CASSAVGHVTDTQYF TGTGCCAGCAGCGCAGTGGGCCATGTCACAGATACGCAGTATTTT TRBJ2-3 few - TRBV7-2
CASSLDRAGSPLHF TGTGCCAGCAGTTTGGACAGGGCGGGTTCACCCCTCCACTTT TRBJ1-6 few TRBD1 TRBV6-5
CASSHGTSDDEQFF TGTGCCAGCAGCCACGGGACTAGCGACGATGAGCAGTTCTTC TRBJ2-1 - TRBD2 TRBV7-3
CASSPPSAYEQYF TGTGCCAGCAGTCCCCCAAGCGCCTACGAGCAGTACTTC TRBJ2-7 few - TRBV25-1
CASSPGAAIPANYGYTF TGTGCCAGCAGCCCAGGAGCAGCTATCCCAGCTAACTATGGCTACACCTTC TRBJ1-2 many - TRBV5-5
CASSLPGLGPNNEQFF TGTGCCAGCAGCTTACCCGGACTAGGGCCAAACAATGAGCAGTTCTTC TRBJ2-1 - TRBD2 TRBV7-2
CASSVVGSGVYNEQFF TGTGCCAGCAGCGTAGTAGGCAGCGGGGTCTACAATGAGCAGTTCTTC TRBJ2-1 few TRBD2 TRBV9
CASSTSDGGLLTDTQYF TGTGCCAGCAGCACATCGGATGGGGGGCTTTTGACAGATACGCAGTATTTT TRBJ2-3 - - TRBV7-9
CSARDRVIYNEQFF TGCAGTGCTAGAGATCGGGTCATCTACAATGAGCAGTTCTTC TRBJ2-1 few - TRBV20-1
CSARGQANGGELFF TGCAGTGCTAGAGGTCAGGCCAATGGCGGGGAGCTGTTTTTT TRBJ2-2 - - TRBV20-1
CATSEFTGEQFF TGTGCCACCAGTGAATTTACCGGAGAGCAGTTCTTC TRBJ2-1 - - TRBV24-1
CASRAGTGLQESQYF TGTGCCAGCAGAGCCGGGACAGGGCTTCAAGAGTCCCAGTACTTC TRBJ2-5 - TRBD1 TRBV28
CASSARAGTVNTGELFF TGTGCCAGCAGCGCAAGGGCCGGGACAGTTAACACCGGGGAGCTGTTTTTT TRBJ2-2 - TRBD1 TRBV7-3
CATSDDRGNYGYTF TGTGCCACCAGTGACGACAGGGGAAACTATGGCTACACCTTC TRBJ1-2 - TRBD1 TRBV24-1
CSARDLAVNEQFF TGCAGTGCTAGAGACCTAGCGGTGAATGAGCAGTTCTTC TRBJ2-1 few TRBD2 TRBV20-1